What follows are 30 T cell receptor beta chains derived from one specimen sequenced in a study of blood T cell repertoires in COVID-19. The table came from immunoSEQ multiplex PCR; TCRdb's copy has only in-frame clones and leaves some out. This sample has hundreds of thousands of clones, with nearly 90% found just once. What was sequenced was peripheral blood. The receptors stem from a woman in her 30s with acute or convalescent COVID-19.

CDR3 nucleotide sequence: TGCGCCAGCAGTGATCTCGCGGGAGGAATTATGGAGACCCAGTACTTC. The encoded protein is CASSDLAGGIMETQYF. V gene TRBV10-2 combines with J gene TRBJ2-5; 8 nucleotides match TRBD2. CDR3 length equals 16 residues. CDR1 WSHSY and CDR2 SAAADI come from the germline V gene. J was trimmed by 5 bases and V by 3 bases; bases with no gene match: 11.

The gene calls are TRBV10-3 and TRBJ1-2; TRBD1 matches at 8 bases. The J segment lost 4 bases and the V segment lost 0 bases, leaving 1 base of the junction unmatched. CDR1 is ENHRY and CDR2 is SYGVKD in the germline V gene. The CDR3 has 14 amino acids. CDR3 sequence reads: CAISESGQGYGYTF. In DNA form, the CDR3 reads TGTGCCATCAGTGAGTCTGGACAGGGCTATGGCTACACCTTC.

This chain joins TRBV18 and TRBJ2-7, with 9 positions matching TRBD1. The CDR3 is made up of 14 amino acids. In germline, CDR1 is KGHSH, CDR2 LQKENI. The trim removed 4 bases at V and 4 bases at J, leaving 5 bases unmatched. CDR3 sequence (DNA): TGTGCCAGCTCACTGGGACAGGGAGGGTACGAGCAGTACTTC. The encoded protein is CASSLGQGGYEQYF.

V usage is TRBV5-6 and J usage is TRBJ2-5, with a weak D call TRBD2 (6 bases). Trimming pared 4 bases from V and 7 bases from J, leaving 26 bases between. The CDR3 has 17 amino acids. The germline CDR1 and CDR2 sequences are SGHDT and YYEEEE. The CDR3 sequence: CASSPWVWRGLAGTQYF. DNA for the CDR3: TGTGCCAGCAGCCCTTGGGTTTGGCGGGGCCTCGCTGGGACCCAGTACTTC.

The CDR3 loop is CASSLSQPSSGNTIYF. The CDR3 region has the DNA TGTGCCAGCAGTTTATCTCAACCTAGCTCTGGAAACACCATATATTTT. The gene calls are TRBV27 and TRBJ1-3; D is uncertain. V lost 0 bases to trimming and J lost 0 bases, with 9 bases between them. This CDR3 contains 16 residues. Germline assignment: CDR1 MNHEY and CDR2 SMNVEV (reference sequence).

The CDR3 nucleotides are TGTGCCAGCAGCACCCAGAGGTCCTATGGCTACACCTTC. Its protein is CASSTQRSYGYTF. The chain has TRBV9 and TRBJ1-2, with unresolved D. From germline, CDR1 is SGDLS and CDR2 YYNGEE. The CDR3 runs 13 residues. Trimming removed 4 bases from V and 4 bases from J, with 11 bases in between.

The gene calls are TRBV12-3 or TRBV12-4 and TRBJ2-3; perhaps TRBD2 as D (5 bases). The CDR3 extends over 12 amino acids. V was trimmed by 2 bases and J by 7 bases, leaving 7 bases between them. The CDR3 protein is CASSLPGNTQYF. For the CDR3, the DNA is TGTGCCAGCAGTTTACCCGGGAATACGCAGTATTTT.

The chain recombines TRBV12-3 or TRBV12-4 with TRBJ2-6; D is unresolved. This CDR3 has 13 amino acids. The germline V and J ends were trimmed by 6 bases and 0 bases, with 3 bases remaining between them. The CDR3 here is CASSHSGANVLTF. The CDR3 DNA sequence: TGTGCCAGCAGCCACTCTGGGGCCAACGTCCTGACTTTC.

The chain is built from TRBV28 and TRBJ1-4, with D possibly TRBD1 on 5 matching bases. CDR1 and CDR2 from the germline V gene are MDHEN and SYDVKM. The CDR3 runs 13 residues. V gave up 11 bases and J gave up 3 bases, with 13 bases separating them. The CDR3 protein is CAGSGGSNEKLFF. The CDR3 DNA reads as TGTGCCGGCTCGGGGGGGTCTAATGAAAAACTGTTTTTT.

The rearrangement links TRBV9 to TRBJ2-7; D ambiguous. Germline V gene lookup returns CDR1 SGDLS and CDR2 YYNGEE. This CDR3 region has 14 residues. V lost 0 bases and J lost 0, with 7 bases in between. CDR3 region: CASSVGWASYEQYF. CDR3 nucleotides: TGTGCCAGCAGCGTAGGGTGGGCCTCCTACGAGCAGTACTTC. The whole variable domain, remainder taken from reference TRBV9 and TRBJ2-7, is DSGVTQTPKHLITATGQRVTLRCSPRSGDLSVYWYQQSLDQGLQFLIQYYNGEERAKGNILERFSAQQFPDLHSELNLSSLELGDSALYFCASSVGWASYEQYFGPGTRLTVT.

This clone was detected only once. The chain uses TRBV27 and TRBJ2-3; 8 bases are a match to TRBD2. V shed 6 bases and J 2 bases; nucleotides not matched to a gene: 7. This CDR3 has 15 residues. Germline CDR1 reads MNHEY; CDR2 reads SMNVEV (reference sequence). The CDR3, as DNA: TGTGCCAGCAGACAGCACGGGGGGGACACAGATACGCAGTATTTT. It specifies CASRQHGGDTDTQYF.

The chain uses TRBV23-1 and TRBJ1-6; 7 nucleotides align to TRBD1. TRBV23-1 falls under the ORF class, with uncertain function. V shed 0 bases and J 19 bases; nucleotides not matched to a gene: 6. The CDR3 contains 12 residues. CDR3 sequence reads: CASSQSSDRVHF. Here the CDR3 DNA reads TGCGCCAGCAGTCAATCGAGCGACAGGGTTCACTTT.

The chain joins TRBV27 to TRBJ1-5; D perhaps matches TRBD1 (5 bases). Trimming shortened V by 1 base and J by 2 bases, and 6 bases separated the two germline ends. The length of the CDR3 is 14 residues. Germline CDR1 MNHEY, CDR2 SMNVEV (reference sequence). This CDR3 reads CASSLLGGNQPQHF. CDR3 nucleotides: TGTGCCAGCAGTTTATTAGGGGGCAATCAGCCCCAGCATTTT.

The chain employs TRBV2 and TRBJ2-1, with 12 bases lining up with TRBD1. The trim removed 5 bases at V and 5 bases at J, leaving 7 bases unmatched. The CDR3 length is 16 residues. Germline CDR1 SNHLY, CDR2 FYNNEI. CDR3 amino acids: CASSRIGTGGNNEQFF. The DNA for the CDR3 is TGTGCCAGCAGTAGGATCGGGACAGGGGGCAACAATGAGCAGTTCTTC.

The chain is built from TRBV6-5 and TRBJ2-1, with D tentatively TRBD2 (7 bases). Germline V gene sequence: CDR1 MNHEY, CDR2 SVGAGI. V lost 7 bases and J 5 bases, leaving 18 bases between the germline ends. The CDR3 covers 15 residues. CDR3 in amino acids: CASTLGGAPNNEQFF. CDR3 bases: TGTGCCAGCACCCTGGGGGGGGCGCCCAACAATGAGCAGTTCTTC.

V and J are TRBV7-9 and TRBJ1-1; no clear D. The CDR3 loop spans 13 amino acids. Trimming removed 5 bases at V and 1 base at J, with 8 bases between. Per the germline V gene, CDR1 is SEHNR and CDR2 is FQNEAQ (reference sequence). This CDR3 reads CASSERQNTEAFF. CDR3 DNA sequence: TGTGCCAGCAGCGAAAGACAGAACACTGAAGCTTTCTTT.

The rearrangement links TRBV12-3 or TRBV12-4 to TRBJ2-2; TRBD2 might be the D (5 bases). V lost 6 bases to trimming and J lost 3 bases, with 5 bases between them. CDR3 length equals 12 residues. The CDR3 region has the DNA TGTGCCAGCAGGGACTACACCGGGGAGCTGTTTTTT. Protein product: CASRDYTGELFF.

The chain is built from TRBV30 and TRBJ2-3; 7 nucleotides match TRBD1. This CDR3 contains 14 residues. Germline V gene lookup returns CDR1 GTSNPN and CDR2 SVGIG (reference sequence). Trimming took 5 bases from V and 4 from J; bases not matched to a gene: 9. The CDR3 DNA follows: TGTGCCTGGGGACAAGGGGGCTCGGCAGATACGCAGTATTTT. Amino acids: CAWGQGGSADTQYF.

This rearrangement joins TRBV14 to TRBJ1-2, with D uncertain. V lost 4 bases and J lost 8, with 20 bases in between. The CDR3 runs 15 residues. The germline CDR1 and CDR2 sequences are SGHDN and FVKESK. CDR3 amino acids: CASSPRFAGSGGYTF. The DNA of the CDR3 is TGTGCCAGCAGCCCCCGATTTGCGGGTTCGGGCGGCTACACCTTC. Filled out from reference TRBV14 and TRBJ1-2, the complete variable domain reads EAGVTQFPSHSVIEKGQTVTLRCDPISGHDNLYWYRRVMGKEIKFLLHFVKESKQDESGMPNNRFLAERTGGTYSTLKVQPAELEDSGVYFCASSPRFAGSGGYTFGSGTRLTVV.

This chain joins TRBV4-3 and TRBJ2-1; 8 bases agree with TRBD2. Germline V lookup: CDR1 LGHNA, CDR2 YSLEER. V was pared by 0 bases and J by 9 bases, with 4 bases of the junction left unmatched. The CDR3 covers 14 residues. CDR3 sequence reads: CASSQELAGFEQFF. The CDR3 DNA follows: TGCGCCAGCAGCCAAGAGCTAGCGGGCTTTGAGCAGTTCTTC.

CDR3 sequence reads: CASSLGGHEQYF. The CDR3 region has the DNA TGTGCCAGCAGCTTGGGTGGCCACGAGCAGTACTTC. This chain links TRBV5-6 with TRBJ2-7; no clear D gene. Germline assignment: CDR1 SGHDT and CDR2 YYEEEE. V was shortened by 0 bases and J by 5 bases, with 6 bases between the two germline ends. The CDR3 has 12 residues.

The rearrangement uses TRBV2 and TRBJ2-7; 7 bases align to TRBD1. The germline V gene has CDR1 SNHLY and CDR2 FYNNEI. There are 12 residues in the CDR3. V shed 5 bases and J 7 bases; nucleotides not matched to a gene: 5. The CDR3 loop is CASSRQGGEQYF. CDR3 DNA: TGTGCCAGCAGTAGACAGGGTGGGGAGCAGTACTTC.

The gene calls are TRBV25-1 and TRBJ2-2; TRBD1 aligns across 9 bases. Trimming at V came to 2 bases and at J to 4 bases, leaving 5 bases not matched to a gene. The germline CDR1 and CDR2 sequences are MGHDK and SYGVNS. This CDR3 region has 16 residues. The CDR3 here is CASSEVGTGRTGELFF. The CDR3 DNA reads TGTGCCAGCAGTGAAGTAGGGACAGGGCGCACCGGGGAGCTGTTTTTT.

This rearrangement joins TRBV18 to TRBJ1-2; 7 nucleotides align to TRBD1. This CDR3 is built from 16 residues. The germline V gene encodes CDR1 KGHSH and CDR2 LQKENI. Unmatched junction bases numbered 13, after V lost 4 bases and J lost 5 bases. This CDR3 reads CASSRRSDRNPYGYTF. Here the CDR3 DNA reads TGTGCCAGCTCACGGCGTTCGGACAGGAATCCTTATGGCTACACCTTC.

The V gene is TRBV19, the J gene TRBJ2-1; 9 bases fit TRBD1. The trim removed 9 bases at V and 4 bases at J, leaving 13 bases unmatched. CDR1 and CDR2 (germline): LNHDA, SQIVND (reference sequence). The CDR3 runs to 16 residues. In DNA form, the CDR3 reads TGTGCCAGCCGGGGAGGGGACAGGGTGGGGTACAATGAGCAGTTCTTC. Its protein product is CASRGGDRVGYNEQFF.

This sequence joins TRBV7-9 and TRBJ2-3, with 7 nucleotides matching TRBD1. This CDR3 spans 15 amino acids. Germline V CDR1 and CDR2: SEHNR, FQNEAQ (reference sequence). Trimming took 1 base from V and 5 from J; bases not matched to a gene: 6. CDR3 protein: CASSLVQTGVDTQYF. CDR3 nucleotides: TGTGCCAGCAGCTTAGTCCAAACAGGGGTAGATACGCAGTATTTT.

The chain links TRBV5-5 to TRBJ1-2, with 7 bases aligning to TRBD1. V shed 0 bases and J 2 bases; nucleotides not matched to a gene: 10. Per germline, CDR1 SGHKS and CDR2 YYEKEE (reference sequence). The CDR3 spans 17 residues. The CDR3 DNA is TGTGCCAGCAGCTTGGACGTAGGAGGGGGCGCGAACTATGGCTACACCTTC. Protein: CASSLDVGGGANYGYTF.

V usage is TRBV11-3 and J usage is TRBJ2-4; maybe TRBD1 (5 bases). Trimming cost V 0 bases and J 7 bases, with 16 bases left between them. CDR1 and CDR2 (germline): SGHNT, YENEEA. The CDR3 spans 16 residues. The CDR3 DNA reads TGTGCCAGCAGCTTAGAGACAGCGTTGATAGGTAACATTCAGTACTTC. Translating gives CASSLETALIGNIQYF.

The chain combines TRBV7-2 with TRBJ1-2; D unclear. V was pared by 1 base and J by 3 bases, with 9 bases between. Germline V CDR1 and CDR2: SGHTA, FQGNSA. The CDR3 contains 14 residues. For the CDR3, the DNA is TGTGCCAGCAGCTTAGGAGGCACCGACTATGGCTACACCTTC. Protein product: CASSLGGTDYGYTF.

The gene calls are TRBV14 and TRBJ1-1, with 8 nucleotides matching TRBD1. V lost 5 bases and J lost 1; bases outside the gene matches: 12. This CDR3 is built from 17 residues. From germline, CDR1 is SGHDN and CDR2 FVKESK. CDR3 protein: CASSSDRVVVRNTEAFF. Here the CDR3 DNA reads TGTGCCAGCAGCTCGGACAGGGTGGTCGTAAGGAACACTGAAGCTTTCTTT.